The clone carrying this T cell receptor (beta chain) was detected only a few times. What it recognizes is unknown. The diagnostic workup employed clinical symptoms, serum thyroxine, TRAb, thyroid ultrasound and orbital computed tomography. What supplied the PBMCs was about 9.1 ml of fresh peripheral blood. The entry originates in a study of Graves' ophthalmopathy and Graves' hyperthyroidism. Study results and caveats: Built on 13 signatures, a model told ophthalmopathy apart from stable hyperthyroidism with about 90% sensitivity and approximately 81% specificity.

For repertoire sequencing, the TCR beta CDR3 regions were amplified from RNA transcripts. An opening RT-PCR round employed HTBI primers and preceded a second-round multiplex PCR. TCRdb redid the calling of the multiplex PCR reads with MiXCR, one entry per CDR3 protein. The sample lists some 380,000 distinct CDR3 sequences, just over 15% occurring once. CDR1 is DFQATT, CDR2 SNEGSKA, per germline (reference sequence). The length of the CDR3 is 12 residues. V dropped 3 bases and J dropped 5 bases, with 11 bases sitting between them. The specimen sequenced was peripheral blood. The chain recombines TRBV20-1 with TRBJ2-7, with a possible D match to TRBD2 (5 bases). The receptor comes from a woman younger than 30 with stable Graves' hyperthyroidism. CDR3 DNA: TGCAGTGCTAGGAAACGGGGTGACGAGCAGTACTTC. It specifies CSARKRGDEQYF.